The next 5 T cell receptor beta chains were all read from a single sample in a study of identical twins (dated by TCRdb to 2016 to 2017). Receptor libraries were prepared by 5' RACE. TCRdb records Illumina HiSeq 2000 as the sequencer. TCRdb passed the public sequencing reads through fastp at Q25 and MiXCR, retaining productive beta sequences. Rows matching on CDR3 protein sequence are summarized as one entry with the most common DNA and genes. This sample is represented by more than 1.5 million distinct CDR3 sequences; under 35% of them were singletons. The top ten clones comprise about 0.27% of the sample. What was sequenced was cord blood. Receptors originate from a newborn girl in good health.

V usage is TRBV20-1 and J usage is TRBJ1-6; D is perhaps TRBD1 (6 bases). The CDR3 contains 16 residues. Germline lookup yields CDR1 DFQATT and CDR2 SNEGSKA (reference sequence). V dropped 2 bases and J dropped 0 bases, with 11 bases sitting between them. As DNA, the CDR3 is TGCAGTGCTAGATCCACGGACAGCTCCTATAATTCACCCCTCCACTTT. This sequence encodes CSARSTDSSYNSPLHF.

V usage is TRBV7-9 and J usage is TRBJ2-1; a possible D gene is TRBD1 (6 bases). Germline loops: CDR1 SEHNR, CDR2 FQNEAQ (reference sequence). This CDR3 is built from 15 residues. With 6 bases removed from V and 3 bases from J, the gap between germline ends came to 15 bases. CDR3 protein: CASRQTGTNYNEQFF. CDR3 in DNA: TGTGCCAGCAGGCAGACCGGGACAAACTACAATGAGCAGTTCTTC.

The V call is TRBV24-1, the J call TRBJ2-4, with 9 positions matching TRBD2. The CDR3 is 20 residues long. Germline assignment: CDR1 KGHDR and CDR2 SFDVKD. V lost 3 bases to trimming and J lost 3 bases; unmatched junction nucleotides: 17. The CDR3 region is CATSDLGGLAGPDDKNIQYF. In DNA, the CDR3 is TGTGCCACCAGTGATCTAGGTGGGCTAGCGGGGCCCGACGACAAAAACATTCAGTACTTC.

This clonotype occurred a few times. V usage is TRBV5-1 and J usage is TRBJ2-1; no clear D gene. TRBJ2-7 explains the end of the DNA better; the J call may be wrong. CDR3 size: 13 residues. Germline assignment: CDR1 SGHRS and CDR2 YFSETQ. The CDR3 protein is CASRLGPDNEQYF. CDR3 in DNA: TGCGCCAGCAGGCTGGGTCCCGACAATGAGCAGTACTTC.

J is TRBJ1-2 and V is TRBV5-4; weak D call: TRBD1 (5 bases). The germline CDR1 and CDR2 sequences are SGHNT and YYREEE (reference sequence). Trimming removed 0 bases from V and 6 bases from J, with 9 bases in between. The CDR3 has 13 amino acids. CDR3 sequence reads: CASSLVQVDGYTF. Here the CDR3 DNA reads TGTGCCAGCAGCTTGGTACAGGTTGATGGCTACACCTTC.